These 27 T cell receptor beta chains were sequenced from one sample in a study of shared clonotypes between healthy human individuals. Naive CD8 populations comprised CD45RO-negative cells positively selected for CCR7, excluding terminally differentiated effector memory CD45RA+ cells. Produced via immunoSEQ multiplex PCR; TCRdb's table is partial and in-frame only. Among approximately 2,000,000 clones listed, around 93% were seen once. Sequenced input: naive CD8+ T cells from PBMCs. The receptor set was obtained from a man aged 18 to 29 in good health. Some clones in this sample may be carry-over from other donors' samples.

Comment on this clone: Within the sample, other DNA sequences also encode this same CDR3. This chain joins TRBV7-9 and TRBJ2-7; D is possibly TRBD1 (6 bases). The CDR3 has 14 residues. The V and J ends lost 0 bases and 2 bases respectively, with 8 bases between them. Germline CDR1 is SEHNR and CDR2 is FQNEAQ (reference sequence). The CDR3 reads CASSLAQGPYEQYF. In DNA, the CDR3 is TGTGCCAGCAGCTTAGCGCAGGGGCCCTACGAGCAGTACTTC.

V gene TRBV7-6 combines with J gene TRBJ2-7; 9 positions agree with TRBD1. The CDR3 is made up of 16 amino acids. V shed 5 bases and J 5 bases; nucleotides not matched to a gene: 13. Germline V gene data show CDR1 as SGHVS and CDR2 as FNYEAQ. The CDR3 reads CASSLSTGGRLDEQYF. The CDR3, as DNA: TGTGCCAGCAGCCTAAGTACAGGGGGCAGGCTCGACGAGCAGTACTTC.

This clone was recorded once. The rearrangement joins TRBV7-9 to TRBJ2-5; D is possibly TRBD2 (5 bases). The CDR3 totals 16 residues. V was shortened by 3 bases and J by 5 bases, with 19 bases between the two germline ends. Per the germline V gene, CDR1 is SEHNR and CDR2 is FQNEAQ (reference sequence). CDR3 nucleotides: TGTGCCAGCAGCTTCACCAACAAAGGAGCGGAGGAGACCCAGTACTTC. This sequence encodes CASSFTNKGAEETQYF.

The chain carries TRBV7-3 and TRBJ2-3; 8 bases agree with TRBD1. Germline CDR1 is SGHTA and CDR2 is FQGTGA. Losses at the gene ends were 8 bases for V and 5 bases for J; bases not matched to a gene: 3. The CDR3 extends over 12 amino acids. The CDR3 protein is CASGQGGDTQYF. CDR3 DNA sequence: TGTGCCAGCGGACAGGGAGGAGATACGCAGTATTTT.

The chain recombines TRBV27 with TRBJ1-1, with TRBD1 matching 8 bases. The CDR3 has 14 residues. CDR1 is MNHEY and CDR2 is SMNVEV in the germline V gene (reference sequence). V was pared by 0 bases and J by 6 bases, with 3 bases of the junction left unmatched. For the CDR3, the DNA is TGTGCCAGCAGTTTATCGGCCAGGGGGCCTGAAGCTTTCTTT. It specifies CASSLSARGPEAFF.

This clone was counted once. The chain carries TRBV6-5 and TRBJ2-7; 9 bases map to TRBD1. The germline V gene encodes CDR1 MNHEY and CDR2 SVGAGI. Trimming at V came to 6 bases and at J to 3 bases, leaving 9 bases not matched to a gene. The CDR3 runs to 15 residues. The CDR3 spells CASRLRTGENYEQYF. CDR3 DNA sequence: TGTGCCAGCAGACTACGGACAGGGGAGAACTACGAGCAGTACTTC.

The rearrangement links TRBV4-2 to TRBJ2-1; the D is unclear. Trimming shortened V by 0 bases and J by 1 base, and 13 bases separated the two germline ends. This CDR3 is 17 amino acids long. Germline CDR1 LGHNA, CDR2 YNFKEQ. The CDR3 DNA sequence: TGTGCCAGCAGCCAAGATGCCGAGACCTCGTCCTACAATGAGCAGTTCTTC. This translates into CASSQDAETSSYNEQFF.

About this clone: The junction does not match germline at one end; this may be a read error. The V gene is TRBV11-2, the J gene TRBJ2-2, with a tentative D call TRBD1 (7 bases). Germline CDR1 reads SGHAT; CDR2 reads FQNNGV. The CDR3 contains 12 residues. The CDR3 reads CARRGRTGELFF. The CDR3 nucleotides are TGTGCCCGCAGGGGGAGGACCGGGGAGCTGTTTTTT.

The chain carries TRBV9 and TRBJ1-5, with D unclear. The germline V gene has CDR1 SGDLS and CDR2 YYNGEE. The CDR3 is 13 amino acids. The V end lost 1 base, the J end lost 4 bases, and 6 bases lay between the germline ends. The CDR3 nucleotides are TGTGCCAGCAGCGTATCGGTTAATCAGCCCCAGCATTTT. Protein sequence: CASSVSVNQPQHF.

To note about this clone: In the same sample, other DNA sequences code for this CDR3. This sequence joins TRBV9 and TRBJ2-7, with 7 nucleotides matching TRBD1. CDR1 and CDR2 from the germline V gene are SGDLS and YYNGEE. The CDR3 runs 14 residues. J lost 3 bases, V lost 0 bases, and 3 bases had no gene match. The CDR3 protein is CASSVATGNYEQYF. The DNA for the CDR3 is TGTGCCAGCAGCGTAGCGACAGGGAACTACGAGCAGTACTTC.

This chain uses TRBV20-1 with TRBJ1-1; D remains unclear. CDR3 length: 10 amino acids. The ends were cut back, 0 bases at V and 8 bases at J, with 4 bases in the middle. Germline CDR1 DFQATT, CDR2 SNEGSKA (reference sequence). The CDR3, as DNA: TGCAGTGCTAGAGATGGAGAAGCTTTCTTT. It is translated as CSARDGEAFF.

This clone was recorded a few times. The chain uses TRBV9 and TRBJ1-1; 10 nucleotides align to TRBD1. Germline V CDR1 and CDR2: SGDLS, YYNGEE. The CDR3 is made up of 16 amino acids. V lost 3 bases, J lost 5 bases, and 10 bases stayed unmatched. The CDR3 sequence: CASSAPRDRGDTEAFF. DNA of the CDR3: TGTGCCAGCAGCGCCCCGAGGGACAGGGGAGATACTGAAGCTTTCTTT.

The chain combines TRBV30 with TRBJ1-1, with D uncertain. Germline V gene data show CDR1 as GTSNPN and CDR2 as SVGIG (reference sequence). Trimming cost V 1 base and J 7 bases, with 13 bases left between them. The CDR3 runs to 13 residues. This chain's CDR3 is CAWSAGRPGEAFF. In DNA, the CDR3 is TGTGCCTGGAGTGCCGGACGTCCGGGTGAAGCTTTCTTT.

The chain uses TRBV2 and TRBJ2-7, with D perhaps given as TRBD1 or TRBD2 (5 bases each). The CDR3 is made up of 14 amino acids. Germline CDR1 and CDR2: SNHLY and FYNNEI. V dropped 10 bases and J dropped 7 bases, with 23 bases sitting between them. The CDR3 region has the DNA TGTGCCATCTCCACTGACCCCGGGGCCAGGGAGCAGTACTTC. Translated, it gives CAISTDPGAREQYF.

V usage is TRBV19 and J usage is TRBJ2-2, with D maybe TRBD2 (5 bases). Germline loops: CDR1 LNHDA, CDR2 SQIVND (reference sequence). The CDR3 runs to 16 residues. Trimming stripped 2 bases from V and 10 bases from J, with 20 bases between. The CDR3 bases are TGTGCCAGTAGTATAATGAGAGGGCGGCCGAAATCGGAGCTGTTTTTT. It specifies CASSIMRGRPKSELFF. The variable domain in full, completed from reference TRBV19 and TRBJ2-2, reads DGGITQSPKYLFRKEGQNVTLSCEQNLNHDAMYWYRQDPGQGLRLIYYSQIVNDFQKGDIAEGYSVSREKKESFPLTVTSAQKNPTAFYLCASSIMRGRPKSELFFGEGSRLTVL.

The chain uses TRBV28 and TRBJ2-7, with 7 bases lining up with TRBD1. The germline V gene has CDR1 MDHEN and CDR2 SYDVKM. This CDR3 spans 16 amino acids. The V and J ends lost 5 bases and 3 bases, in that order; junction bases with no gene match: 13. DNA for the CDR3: TGTGCCAGCAGTCCCCCGACAGGGCTTGGGGTCTACGAGCAGTACTTC. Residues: CASSPPTGLGVYEQYF.

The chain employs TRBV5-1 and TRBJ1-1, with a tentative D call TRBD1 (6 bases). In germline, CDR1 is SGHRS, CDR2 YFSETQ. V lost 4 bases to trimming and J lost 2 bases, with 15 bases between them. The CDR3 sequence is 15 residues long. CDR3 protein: CASSPSLGGNTEAFF. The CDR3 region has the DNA TGCGCCAGCAGCCCATCCTTAGGGGGTAACACTGAAGCTTTCTTT.

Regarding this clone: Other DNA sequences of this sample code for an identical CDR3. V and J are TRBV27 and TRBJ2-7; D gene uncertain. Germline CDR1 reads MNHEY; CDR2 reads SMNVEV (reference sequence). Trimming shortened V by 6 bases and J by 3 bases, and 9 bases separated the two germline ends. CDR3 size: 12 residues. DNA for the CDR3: TGTGCCAGCAGGGGGTTCAGCTACGAGCAGTACTTC. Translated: CASRGFSYEQYF.

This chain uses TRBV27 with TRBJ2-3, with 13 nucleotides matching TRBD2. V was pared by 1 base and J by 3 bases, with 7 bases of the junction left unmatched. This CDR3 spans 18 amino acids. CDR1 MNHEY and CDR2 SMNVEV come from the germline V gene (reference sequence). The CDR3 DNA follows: TGTGCCAGCAGTTTATTAGGACTAGCGGGAGTAAGTACAGATACGCAGTATTTT. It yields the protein CASSLLGLAGVSTDTQYF.

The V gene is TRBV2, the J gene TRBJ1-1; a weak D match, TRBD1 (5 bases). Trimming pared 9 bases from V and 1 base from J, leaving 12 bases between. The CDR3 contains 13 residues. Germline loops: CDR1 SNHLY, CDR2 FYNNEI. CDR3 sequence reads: CASVGGGNTEAFF. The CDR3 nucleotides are TGTGCCAGTGTGGGGGGAGGGAACACTGAAGCTTTCTTT.

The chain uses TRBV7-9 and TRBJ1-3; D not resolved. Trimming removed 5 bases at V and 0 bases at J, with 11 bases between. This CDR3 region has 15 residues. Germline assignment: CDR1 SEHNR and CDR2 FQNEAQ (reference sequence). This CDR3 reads CASSDFPLSGNTIYF. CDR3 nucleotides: TGTGCCAGCAGCGACTTTCCCCTCTCTGGAAACACCATATATTTT.

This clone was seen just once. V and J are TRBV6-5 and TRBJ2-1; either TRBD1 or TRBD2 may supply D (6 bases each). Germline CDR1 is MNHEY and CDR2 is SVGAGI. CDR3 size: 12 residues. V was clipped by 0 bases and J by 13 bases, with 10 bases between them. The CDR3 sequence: CASSYSGGPQFF. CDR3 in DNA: TGTGCCAGCAGTTACTCCGGGGGCCCTCAGTTCTTC.

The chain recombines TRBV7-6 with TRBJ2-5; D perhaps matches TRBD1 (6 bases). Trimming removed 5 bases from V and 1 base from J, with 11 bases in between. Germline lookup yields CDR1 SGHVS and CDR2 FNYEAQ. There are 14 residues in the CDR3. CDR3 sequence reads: CASSPRQVQETQYF. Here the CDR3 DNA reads TGTGCCAGCAGCCCCCGACAGGTCCAAGAGACCCAGTACTTC.

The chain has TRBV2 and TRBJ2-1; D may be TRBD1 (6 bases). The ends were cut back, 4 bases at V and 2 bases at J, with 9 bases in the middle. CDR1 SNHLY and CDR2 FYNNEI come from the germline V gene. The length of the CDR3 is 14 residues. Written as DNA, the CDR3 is TGTGCCAGCAGTGGACAGGCAGCCTACAATGAGCAGTTCTTC. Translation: CASSGQAAYNEQFF.

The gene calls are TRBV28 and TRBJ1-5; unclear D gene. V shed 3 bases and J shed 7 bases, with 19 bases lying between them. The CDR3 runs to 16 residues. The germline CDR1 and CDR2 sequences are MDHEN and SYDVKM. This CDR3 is CASSLGEGRGRQPQHF. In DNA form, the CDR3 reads TGTGCCAGCAGTTTGGGAGAGGGTAGAGGTCGACAGCCCCAGCATTTT.

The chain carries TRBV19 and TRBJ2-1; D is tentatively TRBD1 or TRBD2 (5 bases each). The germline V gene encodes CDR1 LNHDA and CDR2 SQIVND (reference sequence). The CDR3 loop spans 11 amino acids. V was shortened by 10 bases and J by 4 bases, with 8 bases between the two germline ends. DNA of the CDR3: TGTGCCACCGAGGGGTACAATGAGCAGTTCTTC. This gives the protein CATEGYNEQFF.

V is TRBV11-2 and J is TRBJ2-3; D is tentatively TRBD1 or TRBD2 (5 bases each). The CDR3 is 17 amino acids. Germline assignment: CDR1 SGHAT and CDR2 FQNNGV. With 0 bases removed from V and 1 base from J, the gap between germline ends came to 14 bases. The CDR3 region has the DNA TGTGCCAGCAGCTTAGATGGGGCAGGGAGAGGCACAGATACGCAGTATTTT. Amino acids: CASSLDGAGRGTDTQYF.